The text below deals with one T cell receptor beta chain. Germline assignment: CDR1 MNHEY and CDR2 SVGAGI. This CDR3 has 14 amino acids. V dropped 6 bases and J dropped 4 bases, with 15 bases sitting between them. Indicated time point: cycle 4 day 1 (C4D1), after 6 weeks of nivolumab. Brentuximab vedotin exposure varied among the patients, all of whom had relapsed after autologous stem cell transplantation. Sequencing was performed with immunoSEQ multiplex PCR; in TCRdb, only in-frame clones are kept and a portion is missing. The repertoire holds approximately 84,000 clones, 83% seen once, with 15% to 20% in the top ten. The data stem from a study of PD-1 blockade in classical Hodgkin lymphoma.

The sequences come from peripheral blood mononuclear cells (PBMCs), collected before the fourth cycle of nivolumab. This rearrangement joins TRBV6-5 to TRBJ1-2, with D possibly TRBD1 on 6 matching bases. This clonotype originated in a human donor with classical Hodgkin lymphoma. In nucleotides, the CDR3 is TGTGCCAGCAGCCCCAGGCACAGGGTCTATGGCTACACCTTC. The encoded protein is CASSPRHRVYGYTF.